This T cell receptor (beta chain) was identified in a study of cytomegalovirus exposure and HLA in healthy donors (dated by TCRdb to about 2017). As for the study more broadly: A later analysis indicated that the 120 validation repertoires were generated on the platform also employed for the 670 or so repertoires of the first cohort. The aim of the study was to test whether cataloging public T cell receptors could identify signatures of past pathogen exposure. In addition to the first cohort of hundreds of subjects, a separate validation cohort of 120 different subjects was used. To predict cytomegalovirus infection status, the study brought together high-throughput TCR immunosequencing, statistical association of individual TCRs with disease status, and machine learning.

The investigation overall reported the following: The study gave a list of roughly 150 TCR beta chains associated with cytomegalovirus. The classifier was reported to diagnose cytomegalovirus status with high specificity and sensitivity in both the original and validation cohorts. Of the cluster scores, 85% to 95% were above 0 in a later analysis, which found that TCRs clustered in the first cohort also tended to co-occur in the roughly 130 validation repertoires. In vitro tests confirmed that a few of the cytomegalovirus-associated TCR beta chains recognize cytomegalovirus antigens. According to the authors, the approach could potentially be generalized to other disease states and immunological phenotypes. While some public TCRs were present in many individuals, most TCR sequences turned up only very rarely across donors. All 120 or so repertoires were used to score co-occurrence in the validation cohort in a later analysis, because that analysis had no HLA typing for the cohort.

V ends up 6 bases short and J 0 bases short, with an unmatched junction base count of 5. The cysteine opens and the phenylalanine closes a CDR3 of 15 amino acids. This entry keeps only the CDR3 DNA: 45 bases, framed from base 1. For CDR1 and CDR2, the germline V gene lists SQVTM and ANQGSEA. This clone was seen only a few times. Its antigen remains undetermined. No much larger clonotype is one base removed from it; base qualities were not supplied. The donors belonged to the validation cohort of 120 subjects, which was separate from the approximately 610-subject first cohort. The method was the immunoSEQ multiplex PCR assay. The authors processed their data as follows. A statistical classification framework was developed to diagnose cytomegalovirus status using the catalog of TCR beta chain sequences. This immuneACCESS table, as held by TCRdb, lists in-frame sequences with V and J called but not all clones. Of the missing ones, under half trace to an unresolved V gene in checked studies; the others have no known cause. V and J calls and clone size are those listed in that table; D and trimming were worked out from the DNA. Present in this sample are 150,000 to 200,000 clones, over 65% of which were seen just once. Of the sample, about 7% is held by the ten largest clones.

The chain is made from TRBV29-1 and TRBJ2-7; TRBD2 agrees with 13 junctional bases. The sequence was obtained from a man aged 18 to 29 in good health and CMV-seropositive. The sequencing sample was made of PBMCs. Here is the DNA: TGCAGCGTCGAGCGGACTAGCGGGAGCTCCTACGAGCAGTACTTC. Its protein product is CSVERTSGSSYEQYF.